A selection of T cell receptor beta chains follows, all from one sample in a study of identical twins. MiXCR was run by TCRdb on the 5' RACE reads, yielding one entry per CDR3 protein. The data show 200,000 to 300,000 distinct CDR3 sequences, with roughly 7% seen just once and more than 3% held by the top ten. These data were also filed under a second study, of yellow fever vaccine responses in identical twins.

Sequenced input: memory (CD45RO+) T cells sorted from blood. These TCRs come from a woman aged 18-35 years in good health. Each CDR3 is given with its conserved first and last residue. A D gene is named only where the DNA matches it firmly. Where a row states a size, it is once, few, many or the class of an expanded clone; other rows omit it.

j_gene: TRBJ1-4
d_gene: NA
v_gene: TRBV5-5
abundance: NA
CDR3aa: CASSPADSMGEKLFF
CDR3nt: TGTGCCAGCAGCCCCGCGGACAGCATGGGTGAAAAACTGTTTTTT

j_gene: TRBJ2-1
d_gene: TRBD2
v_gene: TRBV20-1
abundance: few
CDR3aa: CSAALAGSYNEQFF
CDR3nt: TGCAGTGCTGCCCTAGCGGGGAGTTACAATGAGCAGTTCTTC

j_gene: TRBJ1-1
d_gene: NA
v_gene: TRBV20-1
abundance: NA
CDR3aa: CSASSPYMNTEAFF
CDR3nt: TGCAGTGCTAGTTCCCCATACATGAACACTGAAGCTTTCTTT

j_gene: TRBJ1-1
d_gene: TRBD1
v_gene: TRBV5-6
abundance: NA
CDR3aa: CASIGQGHTEAFF
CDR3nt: TGTGCCAGCATCGGACAGGGTCACACTGAAGCTTTCTTT

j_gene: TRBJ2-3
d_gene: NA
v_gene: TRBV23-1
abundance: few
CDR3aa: CASSQPGSTDTQYF
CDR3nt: TGCGCCAGCAGTCAACCGGGGAGCACAGATACGCAGTATTTT

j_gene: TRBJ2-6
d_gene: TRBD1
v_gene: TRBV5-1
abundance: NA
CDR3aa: CASSLTTGAGANVLTF
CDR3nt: TGCGCCAGCAGCTTGACCACAGGGGCTGGGGCCAACGTCCTGACTTTC

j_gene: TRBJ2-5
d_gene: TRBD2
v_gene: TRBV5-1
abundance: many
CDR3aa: CASSLALAGGYVETQYF
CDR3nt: TGCGCCAGCAGCTTAGCACTAGCGGGGGGCTACGTCGAGACCCAGTACTTC

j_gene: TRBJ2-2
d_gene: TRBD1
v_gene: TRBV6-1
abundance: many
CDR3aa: CASSEGGQSHTGELFF
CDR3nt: TGTGCCAGCAGTGAAGGGGGACAGTCCCACACCGGGGAGCTGTTTTTT

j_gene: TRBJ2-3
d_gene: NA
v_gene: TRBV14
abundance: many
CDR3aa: CASSPGHGYTQYF
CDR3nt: TGTGCCAGCAGCCCGGGACACGGCTATACGCAGTATTTT

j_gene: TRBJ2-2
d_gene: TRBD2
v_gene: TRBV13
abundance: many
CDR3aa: CASSMRLAGDPELFF
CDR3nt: TGTGCCAGCAGCATGAGACTAGCGGGAGACCCAGAGCTGTTTTTT

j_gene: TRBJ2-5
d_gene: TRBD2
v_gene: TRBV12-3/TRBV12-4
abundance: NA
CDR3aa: CASSPRGLAGMETQYF
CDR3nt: TGTGCCAGCAGCCCGAGGGGACTAGCGGGGATGGAGACCCAGTACTTC

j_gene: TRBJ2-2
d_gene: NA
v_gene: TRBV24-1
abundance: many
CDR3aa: CATRRGNTGELFF
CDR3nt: TGTGCCACCAGAAGGGGAAACACCGGGGAGCTGTTTTTT

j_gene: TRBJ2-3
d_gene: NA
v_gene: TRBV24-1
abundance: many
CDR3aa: CATSDMNLVDTDTQYF
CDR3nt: TGTGCCACCAGTGATATGAACTTGGTTGACACAGATACGCAGTATTTT

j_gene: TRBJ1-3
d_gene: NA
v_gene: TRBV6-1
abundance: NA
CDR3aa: CASSLDGGNAIYF
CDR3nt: TGTGCCAGCAGTCTGGACGGGGGAAATGCCATATATTTT

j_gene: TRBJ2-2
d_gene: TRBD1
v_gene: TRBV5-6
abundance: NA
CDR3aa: CASSWGAAGGTGELFF
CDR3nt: TGTGCCAGCAGCTGGGGCGCGGCAGGGGGCACCGGGGAGCTGTTTTTT

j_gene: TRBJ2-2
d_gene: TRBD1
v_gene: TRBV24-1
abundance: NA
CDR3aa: CATSDSGQGIGELFF
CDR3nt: TGTGCCACCAGTGATTCCGGACAGGGGATCGGGGAGCTGTTTTTT

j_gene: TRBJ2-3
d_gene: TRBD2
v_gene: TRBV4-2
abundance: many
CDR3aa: CASSQESTSGGLDTQYF
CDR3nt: TGTGCCAGCAGCCAAGAGTCTACTAGCGGGGGCCTTGATACGCAGTATTTT

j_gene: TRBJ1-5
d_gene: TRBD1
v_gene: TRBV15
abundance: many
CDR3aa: CATSREGQGNQPQHF
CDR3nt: TGTGCCACCAGCAGAGAGGGACAGGGAAATCAGCCCCAGCATTTT

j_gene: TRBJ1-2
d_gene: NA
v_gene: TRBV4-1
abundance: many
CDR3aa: CASSQEYRDYGYTF
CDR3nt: TGCGCCAGCAGCCAAGAGTACAGGGACTATGGCTACACCTTC

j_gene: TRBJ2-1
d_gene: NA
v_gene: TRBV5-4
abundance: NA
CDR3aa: CASSGQTSSYNEQFF
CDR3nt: TGTGCCAGCAGTGGACAGACGAGCTCCTACAATGAGCAGTTCTTC

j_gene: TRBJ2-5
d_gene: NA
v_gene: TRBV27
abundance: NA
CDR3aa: CASSKRTEETQYF
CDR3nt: TGTGCCAGCAGCAAAAGGACAGAAGAGACCCAGTACTTC

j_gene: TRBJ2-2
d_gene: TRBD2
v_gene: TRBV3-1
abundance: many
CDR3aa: CASSWVTSGRGGELFF
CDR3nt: TGTGCCAGCAGTTGGGTGACTAGCGGGAGAGGCGGGGAGCTGTTTTTT

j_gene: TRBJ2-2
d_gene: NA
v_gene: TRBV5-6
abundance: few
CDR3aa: CASSSVTGELFF
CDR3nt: TGTGCCAGCAGCTCTGTCACGGGGGAGCTGTTTTTT

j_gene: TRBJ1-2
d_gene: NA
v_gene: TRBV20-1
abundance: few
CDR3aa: CSARSPSTGDYGYTF
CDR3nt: TGCAGTGCTAGAAGCCCCTCGACAGGCGACTATGGCTACACCTTC

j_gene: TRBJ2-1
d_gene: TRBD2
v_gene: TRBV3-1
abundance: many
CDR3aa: CASTLSGSYNEQFF
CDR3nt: TGTGCCAGCACCCTTAGCGGGAGTTACAATGAGCAGTTCTTC

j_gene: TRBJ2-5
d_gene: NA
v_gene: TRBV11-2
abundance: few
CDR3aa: CASSLGRGTPQTQYF
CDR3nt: TGTGCCAGCAGCTTAGGTCGAGGGACCCCCCAGACCCAGTACTTC

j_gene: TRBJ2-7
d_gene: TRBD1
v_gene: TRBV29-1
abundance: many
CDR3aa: CSGRDRAYEQYF
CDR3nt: TGCAGCGGCCGGGACAGGGCCTACGAGCAGTACTTC

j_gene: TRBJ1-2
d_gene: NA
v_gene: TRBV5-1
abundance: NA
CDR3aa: CARSFGSYGYTF
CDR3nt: TGCGCCCGCAGCTTCGGTTCCTATGGCTACACCTTC

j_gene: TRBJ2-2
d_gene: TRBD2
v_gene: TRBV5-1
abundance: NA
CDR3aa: CASSLTPGLAANTGELFF
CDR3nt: TGCGCCAGCAGCTTAACCCCGGGACTAGCGGCCAACACCGGGGAGCTGTTTTTT

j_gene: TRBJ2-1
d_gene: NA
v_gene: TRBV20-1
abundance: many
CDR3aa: CSARGTDREGYNEQFF
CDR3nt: TGCAGTGCTAGAGGAACCGACAGGGAGGGCTACAATGAGCAGTTCTTC

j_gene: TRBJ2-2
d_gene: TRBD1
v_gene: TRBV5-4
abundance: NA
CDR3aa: CASSTGQLTGELFF
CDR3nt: TGTGCCAGCAGTACGGGACAGCTGACCGGGGAGCTGTTTTTT

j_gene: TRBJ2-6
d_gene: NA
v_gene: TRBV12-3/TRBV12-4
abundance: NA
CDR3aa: CASSGANVLTF
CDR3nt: TGTGCCAGCTCTGGGGCCAACGTCCTGACTTTC

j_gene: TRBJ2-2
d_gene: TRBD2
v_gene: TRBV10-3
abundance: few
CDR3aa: CAIRITSDLGELFF
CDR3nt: TGTGCCATCAGGATTACTAGCGACCTCGGGGAGCTGTTTTTT

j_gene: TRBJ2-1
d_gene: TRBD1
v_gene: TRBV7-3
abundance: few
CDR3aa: CASSLGRGTGLPPEQFF
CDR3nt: TGTGCCAGCAGCTTAGGACGCGGGACAGGGCTTCCTCCTGAGCAGTTCTTC

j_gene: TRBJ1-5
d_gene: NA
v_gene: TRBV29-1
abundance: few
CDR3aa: CSAYPGPGDQPQHF
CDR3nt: TGCAGCGCTTACCCCGGCCCCGGGGACCAGCCCCAGCATTTT

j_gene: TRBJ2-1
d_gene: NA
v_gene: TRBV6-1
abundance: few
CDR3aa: CASKASAYSYNEQFF
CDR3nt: TGTGCCAGCAAGGCTAGCGCATACTCCTACAATGAGCAGTTCTTC

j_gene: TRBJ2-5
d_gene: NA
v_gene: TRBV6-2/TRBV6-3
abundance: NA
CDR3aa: CASSHGKNSGQETQYF
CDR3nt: TGTGCCAGCAGCCATGGAAAAAATAGCGGACAAGAGACCCAGTACTTC

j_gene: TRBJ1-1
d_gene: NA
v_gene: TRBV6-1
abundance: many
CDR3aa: CASKGRTNTEAFF
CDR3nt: TGTGCCAGTAAGGGCCGGACGAACACTGAAGCTTTCTTT

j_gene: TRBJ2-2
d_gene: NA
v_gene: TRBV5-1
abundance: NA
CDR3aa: CATKGENTGELFF
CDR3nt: TGCGCCACCAAAGGGGAAAACACCGGGGAGCTGTTTTTT

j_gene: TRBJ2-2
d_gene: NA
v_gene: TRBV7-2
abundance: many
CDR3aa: CAGKRPTNTGELFF
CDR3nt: TGTGCCGGGAAGCGGCCCACCAACACCGGGGAGCTGTTTTTT

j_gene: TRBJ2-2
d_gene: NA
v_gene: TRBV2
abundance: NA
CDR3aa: CASSDQLSRGELFF
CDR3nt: TGTGCCAGCAGTGATCAGCTAAGTCGCGGGGAGCTGTTTTTT

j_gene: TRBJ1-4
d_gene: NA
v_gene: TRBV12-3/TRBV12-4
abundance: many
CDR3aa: CASSLKGEKLFF
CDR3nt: TGTGCCAGCAGTTTAAAGGGCGAAAAACTGTTTTTT

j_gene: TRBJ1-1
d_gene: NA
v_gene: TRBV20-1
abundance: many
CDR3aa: CSARPGPNTEAFF
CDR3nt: TGCAGTGCTAGACCAGGACCGAACACTGAAGCTTTCTTT

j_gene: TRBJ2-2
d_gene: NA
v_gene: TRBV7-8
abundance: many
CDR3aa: CASSFRPESNTGELFF
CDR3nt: TGTGCCAGCAGCTTCCGTCCAGAATCGAACACCGGGGAGCTGTTTTTT

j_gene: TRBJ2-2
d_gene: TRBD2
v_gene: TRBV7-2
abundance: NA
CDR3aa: CASSLPGLAGSGELFF
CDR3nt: TGTGCCAGCAGCTTGCCGGGACTAGCGGGTTCCGGGGAGCTGTTTTTT

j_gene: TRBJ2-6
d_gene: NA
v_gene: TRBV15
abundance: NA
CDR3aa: CATSSEPSGANVLTF
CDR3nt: TGTGCCACCAGCAGTGAACCCTCTGGGGCCAACGTCCTGACTTTC

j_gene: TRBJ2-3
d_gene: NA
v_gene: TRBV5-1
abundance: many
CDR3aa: CASSFRDSTDTQYF
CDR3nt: TGCGCCAGCAGCTTCAGGGATAGCACAGATACGCAGTATTTT

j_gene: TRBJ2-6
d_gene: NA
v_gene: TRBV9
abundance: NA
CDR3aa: CASSASDISGANVLTF
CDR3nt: TGTGCCAGCAGCGCGTCAGACATCTCTGGGGCCAACGTCCTGACTTTC

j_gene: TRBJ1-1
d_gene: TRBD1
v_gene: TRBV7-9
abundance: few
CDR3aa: CASSTQGGAEAFF
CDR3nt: TGTGCCAGCAGCACACAGGGGGGCGCTGAAGCTTTCTTT

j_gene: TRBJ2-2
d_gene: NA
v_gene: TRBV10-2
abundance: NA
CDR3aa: CASSDLASGELFF
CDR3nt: TGCGCCAGCAGTGATCTCGCGTCCGGGGAGCTGTTTTTT

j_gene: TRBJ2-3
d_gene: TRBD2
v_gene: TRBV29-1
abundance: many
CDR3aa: CSVDLAASTDTQYF
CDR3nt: TGCAGCGTTGATCTAGCGGCAAGCACAGATACGCAGTATTTT

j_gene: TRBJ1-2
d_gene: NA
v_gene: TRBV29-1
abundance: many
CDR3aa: CSVEDQKGDGYGYTF
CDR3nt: TGCAGCGTTGAAGATCAGAAAGGGGACGGCTATGGCTACACCTTC

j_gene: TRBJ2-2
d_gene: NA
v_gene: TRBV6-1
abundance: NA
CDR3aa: CASSDRVNTGELFF
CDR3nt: TGTGCCAGCAGTGACAGGGTAAACACCGGGGAGCTGTTTTTT

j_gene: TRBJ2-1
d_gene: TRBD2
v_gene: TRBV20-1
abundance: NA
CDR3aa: CSAKSGGREQFF
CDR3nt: TGCAGTGCTAAGTCGGGAGGGCGCGAGCAGTTCTTC

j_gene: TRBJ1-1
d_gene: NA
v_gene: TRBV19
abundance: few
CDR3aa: CASSIGVVNTEAFF
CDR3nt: TGTGCCAGTAGTATTGGGGTTGTGAACACTGAAGCTTTCTTT

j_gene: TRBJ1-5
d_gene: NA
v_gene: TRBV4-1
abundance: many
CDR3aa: CASSQERGDQPQHF
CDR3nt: TGCGCCAGCAGCCAAGAAAGGGGGGATCAGCCCCAGCATTTT

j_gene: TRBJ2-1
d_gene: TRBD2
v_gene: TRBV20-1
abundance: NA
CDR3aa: CSARLPAGVAYNEQFF
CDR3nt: TGCAGTGCTAGACTCCCAGCGGGAGTAGCCTACAATGAGCAGTTCTTC